This TCR beta chain was observed in a study of cytotoxic CD8 clonotypes in ibrutinib-treated CLL. Study-level results: Measured clonality at baseline was greater than in age-matched healthy donors and tracked with circulating CD8+ T-cell counts.

As regards this clone: Its specificity is not known.

V shed 0 bases and J shed 9 bases, with 9 bases lying between them. The CDR3 contains 13 residues. Germline V gives CDR1 SGHAT, CDR2 FQNNGV. The repertoire was sequenced with immunoSEQ multiplex PCR; TCRdb's copy has only in-frame clones and lacks some. Of 60,000 to 95,000 clones listed, less than 85% are singletons. This clonotype originated in a human donor with chronic lymphocytic leukemia. The chain joins TRBV11-2 to TRBJ2-1; D is possibly TRBD1 (6 bases). The sequences come from PBMCs, collected after 24 months of ibrutinib treatment. The CDR3 bases are TGTGCCAGCAGCTTAGATAGGGGGACTGAGCAGTTCTTC. Its protein is CASSLDRGTEQFF.